This T cell receptor beta chain was retrieved from a study of T cell repertoires in cytomegalovirus infection. In germline, CDR1 is SQVTM, CDR2 ANQGSEA. The CDR3 is made up of 14 amino acids. V lost 4 bases and J lost 1, with 10 bases in between. Whole-study results and caveats: Summed public TCR beta family frequency identified CMV carriers bearing the relevant HLA. The ex vivo response was dominated by HLA-C-restricted CMV-specific TCR beta clonotypes.

This clonotype has just a few counts. Its antigen is still unknown. From the reads, TCRdb called clonotypes with MiXCR, one entry per CDR3 protein. Here the sample spans approximately 150,000 distinct CDR3 sequences, about 6.3% being singletons. Sequencing was carried out using PBMCs. The chain carries TRBV29-1 and TRBJ1-4; the D is unclear. This TCR was sampled from a human donor in good health (CMV status not recorded). Some clones in this sample may be carry-over from other donors' samples. CDR3 sequence (DNA): TGCAGCGTTGCCTACACACTAACTAATGAAAAACTGTTTTTT. Protein product: CSVAYTLTNEKLFF.